This is a list of T cell receptor beta chains from one sample in a study of technical replicates of blood from several donors. Measured with immunoSEQ multiplex PCR; TCRdb has only the in-frame clones, and not every one. The sample has some 56,000 clones, 90% to 95% seen once; the top ten hold around 3.2%. Sequencing was performed on PBMCs. The source of these receptors is a human donor in good health. Some clones in this sample may be carry-over from other donors' samples. The CDR3 runs from the conserved cysteine through the conserved F or W. D genes are given only for firm matches. The size entry is marked missing in some rows and otherwise reads once, few, many or a size class.

len: 18
abundance: .
j_gene: TRBJ2-2
d_gene: TRBD2
v_gene: TRBV7-2
CDR3aa: CASRAGTSGRAYTGELFF
CDR3nt: TGTGCCAGCAGGGCCGGGACTAGCGGGAGGGCCTATACCGGGGAGCTGTTTTTT

len: 15
abundance: .
j_gene: TRBJ2-5
d_gene: TRBD1
v_gene: TRBV5-4
CDR3aa: CASSLGQGIQETQYF
CDR3nt: TGTGCCAGCAGCTTGGGACAGGGGATCCAAGAGACCCAGTACTTC

len: 16
abundance: .
j_gene: TRBJ1-5
d_gene: .
v_gene: TRBV4-1
CDR3aa: CASSQGVQDSRQPQHF
CDR3nt: TGCGCCAGCAGCCAAGGGGTACAGGACAGCCGCCAGCCCCAGCATTTT

len: 14
abundance: .
j_gene: TRBJ1-5
d_gene: .
v_gene: TRBV7-8
CDR3aa: CASSDGGWNQPQHF
CDR3nt: TGTGCCAGCAGCGACGGGGGATGGAATCAGCCCCAGCATTTT

len: 15
abundance: .
j_gene: TRBJ2-7
d_gene: TRBD2
v_gene: TRBV27
CDR3aa: CASGGFSAGTYEQYF
CDR3nt: TGTGCCAGCGGGGGGTTCTCAGCGGGAACATACGAGCAGTACTTC

len: 15
abundance: .
j_gene: TRBJ1-1
d_gene: .
v_gene: TRBV5-1
CDR3aa: CASTRVADMNTEAFF
CDR3nt: TGCGCCAGCACTCGGGTGGCGGATATGAACACTGAAGCTTTCTTT

len: 12
abundance: .
j_gene: TRBJ2-7
d_gene: TRBD2
v_gene: TRBV15
CDR3aa: CATSRGLAGPYF
CDR3nt: TGTGCCACCAGCAGAGGTCTAGCGGGCCCGTACTTC

len: 18
abundance: .
j_gene: TRBJ2-2
d_gene: TRBD2
v_gene: TRBV9
CDR3aa: CASSAPHLAGVNTGELFF
CDR3nt: TGTGCCAGCAGTGCGCCGCACTTAGCGGGAGTTAACACCGGGGAGCTGTTTTTT

len: 17
abundance: .
j_gene: TRBJ2-7
d_gene: TRBD2
v_gene: TRBV30
CDR3aa: CAWSVSSGRIGSYEQYF
CDR3nt: TGTGCCTGGAGTGTATCCAGCGGGAGAATAGGATCCTACGAGCAGTACTTC

len: 15
abundance: .
j_gene: TRBJ2-7
d_gene: .
v_gene: TRBV4-2
CDR3aa: CASSQDRGGDYEQYF
CDR3nt: TGTGCCAGCAGCCAAGATCGGGGTGGGGACTACGAGCAGTACTTC

len: 14
abundance: .
j_gene: TRBJ2-5
d_gene: TRBD2
v_gene: TRBV2
CDR3aa: CASSVSFSGETQYF
CDR3nt: TGTGCCAGCAGTGTGTCGTTTAGCGGGGAGACCCAGTACTTC

len: 15
abundance: .
j_gene: TRBJ2-7
d_gene: .
v_gene: TRBV5-1
CDR3aa: CASSLDSLGLYEQYF
CDR3nt: TGCGCCAGCAGCTTGGATTCCCTGGGACTTTACGAGCAGTACTTC

len: 13
abundance: .
j_gene: TRBJ1-1
d_gene: .
v_gene: TRBV7-9
CDR3aa: CASSSEGNTEAFF
CDR3nt: TGTGCCAGCAGCTCCGAGGGAAACACTGAAGCTTTCTTT

len: 14
abundance: .
j_gene: TRBJ1-2
d_gene: .
v_gene: TRBV7-9
CDR3aa: CASSLDRVDNGYTF
CDR3nt: TGTGCCAGCAGCTTAGACAGGGTTGACAACGGCTACACCTTC

len: 15
abundance: .
j_gene: TRBJ2-1
d_gene: TRBD2
v_gene: TRBV5-1
CDR3aa: CASSWLAGAYNEQFF
CDR3nt: TGCGCCAGCAGCTGGCTAGCGGGAGCCTACAATGAGCAGTTCTTC

len: 13
abundance: .
j_gene: TRBJ2-1
d_gene: TRBD2
v_gene: TRBV2
CDR3aa: CASSAGLDNEQFF
CDR3nt: TGTGCCAGCAGTGCGGGACTAGACAATGAGCAGTTCTTC

len: 15
abundance: .
j_gene: TRBJ2-5
d_gene: .
v_gene: TRBV7-9
CDR3aa: CASSLRLSSQETQYF
CDR3nt: TGTGCCAGCAGCTTACGACTTTCTTCCCAAGAGACCCAGTACTTC

len: 14
abundance: .
j_gene: TRBJ2-2
d_gene: .
v_gene: TRBV7-2
CDR3aa: CASSPRVITGELFF
CDR3nt: TGTGCCAGCAGCCCCCGGGTCATCACCGGGGAGCTGTTTTTT

len: 12
abundance: .
j_gene: TRBJ1-5
d_gene: .
v_gene: TRBV4-2
CDR3aa: CASSSGSQPQHF
CDR3nt: TGTGCCAGCAGTTCAGGATCCCAGCCCCAGCATTTT

len: 14
abundance: .
j_gene: TRBJ2-1
d_gene: .
v_gene: TRBV6-1
CDR3aa: CASKEEGRDNEQFF
CDR3nt: TGTGCCAGCAAGGAGGAGGGGCGGGACAATGAGCAGTTCTTC

len: 15
abundance: .
j_gene: TRBJ1-2
d_gene: TRBD1
v_gene: TRBV4-1
CDR3aa: CASSQEARGFYGYTF
CDR3nt: TGCGCCAGCAGCCAAGAGGCCAGGGGGTTCTATGGCTACACCTTC

len: 16
abundance: .
j_gene: TRBJ2-3
d_gene: TRBD1
v_gene: TRBV7-8
CDR3aa: CASSYLPGQGADTQYF
CDR3nt: TGTGCCAGCAGCTATCTACCGGGACAGGGGGCAGATACGCAGTATTTT

len: 16
abundance: .
j_gene: TRBJ2-1
d_gene: TRBD2
v_gene: TRBV5-6
CDR3aa: CASSLGSGRAYNEQFF
CDR3nt: TGTGCCAGCAGCTTGGGTAGCGGGAGGGCCTACAATGAGCAGTTCTTC

len: 15
abundance: few
j_gene: TRBJ2-1
d_gene: TRBD2
v_gene: TRBV9
CDR3aa: CASSVWAGGNNEQFF
CDR3nt: TGTGCCAGCAGCGTATGGGCGGGGGGAAACAATGAGCAGTTCTTC

len: 13
abundance: .
j_gene: TRBJ2-2
d_gene: .
v_gene: TRBV5-4
CDR3aa: CASSFPGTGELFF
CDR3nt: TGTGCCAGCAGCTTTCCGGGCACCGGGGAGCTGTTTTTT

len: 13
abundance: .
j_gene: TRBJ2-1
d_gene: .
v_gene: TRBV9
CDR3aa: CASSSGTGSEQFF
CDR3nt: TGTGCCAGCAGCTCCGGAACAGGGTCCGAGCAGTTCTTC

len: 15
abundance: .
j_gene: TRBJ2-7
d_gene: TRBD1
v_gene: TRBV6-5
CDR3aa: CASSYHGTDPYEQYF
CDR3nt: TGTGCCAGCAGTTACCACGGGACAGACCCCTACGAGCAGTACTTC

len: 15
abundance: .
j_gene: TRBJ1-5
d_gene: .
v_gene: TRBV4-1
CDR3aa: CASSQVSSHDQPQHF
CDR3nt: TGCGCCAGCAGCCAAGTTAGTTCCCACGATCAGCCCCAGCATTTT

len: 15
abundance: .
j_gene: TRBJ2-5
d_gene: TRBD2
v_gene: TRBV19
CDR3aa: CASSIGSGGRETQYF
CDR3nt: TGTGCCAGTAGTATAGGGTCGGGGGGGCGGGAGACCCAGTACTTC

len: 16
abundance: .
j_gene: TRBJ2-3
d_gene: TRBD2
v_gene: TRBV2
CDR3aa: CASSETGLASTDTQYF
CDR3nt: TGTGCCAGCAGTGAGACCGGACTAGCGAGCACAGATACGCAGTATTTT

len: 15
abundance: .
j_gene: TRBJ1-2
d_gene: TRBD1
v_gene: TRBV5-1
CDR3aa: CASSLPGQGWDGYTF
CDR3nt: TGCGCCAGCAGCTTACCGGGACAGGGTTGGGATGGCTACACCTTC

len: 16
abundance: once
j_gene: TRBJ2-3
d_gene: TRBD1
v_gene: TRBV7-9
CDR3aa: CASSPSRGQGSDTQYF
CDR3nt: TGTGCCAGCAGCCCAAGTCGGGGACAGGGTTCAGATACGCAGTATTTT

len: 14
abundance: .
j_gene: TRBJ1-1
d_gene: .
v_gene: TRBV5-8
CDR3aa: CASIQSGLITGAFF
CDR3nt: TGTGCCAGCATCCAAAGCGGGCTCATAACAGGAGCTTTCTTT

len: 13
abundance: .
j_gene: TRBJ1-4
d_gene: .
v_gene: TRBV6-6
CDR3aa: CASKIQQPEKLFF
CDR3nt: TGTGCCAGTAAAATACAGCAACCCGAAAAACTGTTTTTT

len: 18
abundance: .
j_gene: TRBJ2-6
d_gene: TRBD1
v_gene: TRBV7-2
CDR3aa: CASSLSPGGSSGANVLTF
CDR3nt: TGTGCCAGCAGCTTATCGCCAGGGGGCTCCTCTGGGGCCAACGTCCTGACTTTC

len: 16
abundance: .
j_gene: TRBJ2-2
d_gene: .
v_gene: TRBV5-1
CDR3aa: CASSLAMGLRTGELFF
CDR3nt: TGCGCCAGCAGCTTGGCCATGGGGCTACGAACCGGGGAGCTGTTTTTT